The following is a TCR beta chain sequence with its context. Its antigen specificity is not known. The germline gene is not matched at one end of the junction; a read error may be the cause. From the germline V gene (reference sequence), CDR1 is DFQATT and CDR2 is SNEGSKA. The CDR3 holds 15 amino acids from the cysteine to the phenylalanine. The DNA shown is the 45-base CDR3, in frame from base 1. These data come from a study of tumor and adjacent non-tumor tissue in lung cancer (dated 2018 in TCRdb). Background for the entire study: The cohort included about a dozen adenocarcinoma, 2 squamous cell carcinoma and 1 small cell lung cancer patients. For each patient, one tumor sample and one normal lung sample were taken, giving roughly 30 paired specimens that underwent TCRbeta CDR3 sequencing. The 15 enrolled patients, of whom 10 were men and 5 were women, were aged roughly 30 to 85 years and were diagnosed with TNM stage I to III disease. Using bulk TCRbeta repertoires from approximately 15 lung cancer patients, the study set lung tumor tissue side by side with matched distant non-tumor lung tissue. Sequencing generated a total of approximately 130 million productive TCRbeta reads, averaging roughly 4.2 million reads per sample. Overall study outcomes, separate from this receptor: In normal lung, the top 100 clones accounted for a significantly larger cumulative share of the repertoire than in tumor tissue. Peripheral blood was not sequenced, so blood TCRbeta repertoires were not examined in the lung cancer patients of the study. Neither the sequencing platform nor unique molecular identifiers are named or mentioned anywhere in the methods. Tumor tissue showed significantly greater TCR diversity (inverse Simpson) than normal lung tissue (about 400 vs 180, P = 0.0075, Mann-Whitney U test). The cohort had only about 16 patients, and the authors noted that larger samples and more detailed clinical data are needed. TCR diversity was significantly higher in younger patients, and higher tumor TCR diversity was associated with shorter overall and disease-free survival.

RNA was isolated from bulk unsorted tissue, and RNA quality was assessed with a NanoDrop ND-1000 and an Agilent 2100. The donors were newly diagnosed lung cancer patients admitted for thoracic surgery in China from August to November 2014 who had not received prior chemotherapy. Anyone who had undergone radiotherapy or chemotherapy before, or who had another cancer at the same time, was left out of the study. Pieces of surgical tissue measuring about 1-2 cm3 were kept in RNAlater solution and stored at -80 degrees C until use. The library relied on multiplex PCR. Sequenced on an Illumina HiSeq 2500. TCRbeta libraries were constructed through three rounds of nested PCR with primers (Table S4) according to protocols modified from ARM-PCR. PCR products of 200-500 bp were gel-excised and purified with the QIAquick gel extraction kit before sequencing. As for how the authors treated the data: Reads were cleaned using Trimmomatic, were merged into complete CDR3 sequences using FLASH, and were assigned to V(D)J germline segments using MiTCR. Clonal diversity was calculated as the inverse Simpson's index using VDJtools. In-frame sequences without a premature stop codon were defined as productive reads. The public sequencing data were trimmed at Q25 with fastp and processed into clonotypes with MiXCR by TCRdb, which kept only in-frame beta chains. Each entry merges the rows of one CDR3 protein and shows their most common DNA and genes. For this entry, the V and J calls and clone size follow TCRdb and not the study's own pipeline. The sample table contains under 250,000 distinct CDR3 sequences; only one count was recorded for about 71% of them. In total, the top ten clones hold roughly a quarter of the sample.

This clonotype was obtained from a man aged 55 to 70 with non-small cell lung cancer. The sample was lung tumor tissue. The rearrangement combines TRBV20-1 with TRBJ2-7; TRBD2 might be the D gene, on 5 matching bases. CDR3 sequence: CSAREAGLSPYKQYF. The DNA is TGCAGTGCTAGGGAAGCCGGACTTAGCCCCTACAAGCAGTACTTC.